This T cell receptor beta chain is from a study of blood T cell repertoires in COVID-19 (dated by TCRdb to about 2020). Broadly, across the study: Collaborator samples came from the United States, Italy and Spain and covered acute and convalescent phases of COVID-19. Samples were obtained from the ongoing ImmuneRACE study (first 160 participants) and from over a thousand subjects provided by 6 global collaborators. A de-identified subject ID, COVID-19 status, age in years and sex were almost always included in the sample metadata. The material from the prospective study consisted of cDNA or gDNA derived from T cells, B-cell-depleted T cells, or PBMCs. The repertoires were released in a freely available public database intended as a resource for research on the immune response to SARS-CoV-2. Subjects who had been exposed to COVID-19, were actively infected with it, or had recovered from it provided the deeply sampled blood TCRbeta repertoires that made up the dataset. Where HLA class I and class II types were available, the types were taken from metadata supplied by the sample provider, not from assay-based typing. What the study reported, not specific to this receptor: The amount of clinical and demographic metadata varied by source and participant and was provided uncurated.

The germline V gene (reference sequence) provides CDR1 LNHDA and CDR2 SQIVND. V is cut by 3 bases and J by 2 bases, and the space between the germline ends is 10 bases. Inclusive of the bounding cysteine and phenylalanine, the CDR3 is 14 residues long. Only CDR3 DNA remains: 42 bases, in frame from the first base. On this clone itself: Its target antigen remains unknown. Base qualities are not at hand, and no much larger clone is one base apart.

TCRbeta CDR3 regions were amplified from genomic DNA using the immunoSEQ Assay, a bias-controlled multiplex PCR. The authors' pipeline ran thus. Within the assay, amplification of reference gene primers was used to estimate how many nucleated cells each sample contained. Sequence reads were collapsed and filtered to measure the absolute abundance of every unique TCRbeta CDR3 rearrangement. For each sample, productive Simpson clonality was calculated by taking the square root of Simpson's diversity index across productive rearrangements. Here the immuneACCESS table is served through TCRdb, limited to in-frame sequences with V and J called. Missing clones are a known gap in these copies; in checked studies unresolved V genes cover under half, and the rest lacks a known reason. That table is the source of V, J and clone size, and D and trimming were worked out from the DNA. Across this sample there are around 100,000 clones, with about 90% seen only once. The leading ten clones occupy roughly 15% of the sample.

Each collaborating institution followed its own protocols to collect whole blood in K2EDTA tubes. For TCRbeta analysis, collaborators shipped samples as frozen whole blood, isolated PBMCs, or DNA extracted from either of those sample types. The receptor's source is a man in his fifties or sixties with acute or convalescent COVID-19. Recombination joined TRBV19 with TRBJ2-5, with TRBD2 tentatively as D gene (5 bases match). The sample comprised peripheral blood. The DNA reads as follows: TGTGCCAGTAGTATCGGACTCGCGCAAGAGACCCAGTACTTC. Its protein reads: CASSIGLAQETQYF.